The T cell receptor (beta chain) under discussion was sequenced for a study of CD8 T cells in ankylosing spondylitis. Study-level points and caveats: As reported, disease-linked clones showed significant enrichment in matched ankylosing spondylitis synovial fluid. Both synovial fluid and blood in reactive arthritis had previously been reported to carry some motif variants.

TCRdb re-called the 5' RACE reads through MiXCR, storing one row per CDR3 protein. The sample lists around 340,000 distinct CDR3 sequences, roughly 15% seen once, with about 1% in the top ten. The CDR3 totals 12 residues. V shed 7 bases and J shed 1 base, with 11 bases lying between them. CDR1 and CDR2 (germline): SQVTM, ANQGSEA. As regards this clonotype: Antigen unknown.

The TCR was taken from a male donor with ankylosing spondylitis or in good health (not recorded which). This chain uses TRBV29-1 with TRBJ2-7; a possible D gene is TRBD2 (6 bases). The sample consisted of blood, either unsorted or a sorted T cell fraction (not recorded which). The CDR3 loop is CSGGDRSYEQYF. In DNA form, the CDR3 reads TGCAGCGGCGGGGACCGATCCTACGAGCAGTACTTC.